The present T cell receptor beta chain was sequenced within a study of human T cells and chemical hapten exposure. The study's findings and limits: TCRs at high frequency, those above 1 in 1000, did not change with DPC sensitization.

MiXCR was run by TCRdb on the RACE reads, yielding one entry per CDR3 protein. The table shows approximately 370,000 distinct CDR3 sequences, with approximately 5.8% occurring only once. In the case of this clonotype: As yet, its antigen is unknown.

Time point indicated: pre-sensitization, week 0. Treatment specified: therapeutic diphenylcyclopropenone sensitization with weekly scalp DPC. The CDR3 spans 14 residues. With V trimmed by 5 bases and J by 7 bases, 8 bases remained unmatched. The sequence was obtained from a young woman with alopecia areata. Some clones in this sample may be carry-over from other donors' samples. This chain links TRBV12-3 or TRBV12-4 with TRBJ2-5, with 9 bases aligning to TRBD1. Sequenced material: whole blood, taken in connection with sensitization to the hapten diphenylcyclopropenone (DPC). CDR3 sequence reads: CASSIQGASGTQYF. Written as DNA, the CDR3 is TGTGCCAGCAGTATACAGGGGGCTTCAGGGACCCAGTACTTC.